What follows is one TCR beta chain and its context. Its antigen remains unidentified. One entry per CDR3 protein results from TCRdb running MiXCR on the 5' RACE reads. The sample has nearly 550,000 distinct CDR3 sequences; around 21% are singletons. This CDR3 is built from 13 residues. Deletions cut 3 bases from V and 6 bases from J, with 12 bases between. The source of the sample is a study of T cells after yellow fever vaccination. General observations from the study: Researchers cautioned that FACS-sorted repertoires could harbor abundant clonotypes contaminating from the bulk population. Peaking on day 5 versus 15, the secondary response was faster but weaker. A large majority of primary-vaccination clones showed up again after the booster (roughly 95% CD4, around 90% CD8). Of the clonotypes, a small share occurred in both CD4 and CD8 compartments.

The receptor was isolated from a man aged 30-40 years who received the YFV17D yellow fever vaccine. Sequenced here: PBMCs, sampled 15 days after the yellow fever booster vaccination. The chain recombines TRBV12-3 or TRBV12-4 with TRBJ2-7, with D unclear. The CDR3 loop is CASSFSWIGEQYF. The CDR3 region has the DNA TGTGCCAGCAGTTTCAGCTGGATCGGCGAGCAGTACTTC.